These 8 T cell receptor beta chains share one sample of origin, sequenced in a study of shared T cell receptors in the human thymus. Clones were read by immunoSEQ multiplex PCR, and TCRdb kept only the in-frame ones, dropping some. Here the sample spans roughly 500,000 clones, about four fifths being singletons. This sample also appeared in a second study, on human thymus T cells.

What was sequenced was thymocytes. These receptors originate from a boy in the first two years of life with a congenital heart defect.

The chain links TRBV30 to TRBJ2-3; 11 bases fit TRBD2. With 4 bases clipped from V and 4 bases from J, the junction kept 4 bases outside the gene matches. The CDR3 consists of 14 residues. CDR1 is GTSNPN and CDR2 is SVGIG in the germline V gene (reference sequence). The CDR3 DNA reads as TGTGCCTGGACCCAGGGACTAGCGGCAGATACGCAGTATTTT. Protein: CAWTQGLAADTQYF.

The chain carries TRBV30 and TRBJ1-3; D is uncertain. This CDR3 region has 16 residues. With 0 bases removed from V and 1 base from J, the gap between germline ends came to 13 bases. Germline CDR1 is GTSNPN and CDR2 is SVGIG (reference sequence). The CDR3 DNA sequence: TGTGCCTGGAGTGTACCGGCGGGAGGTTCTGGAAACACCATATATTTT. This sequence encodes CAWSVPAGGSGNTIYF.

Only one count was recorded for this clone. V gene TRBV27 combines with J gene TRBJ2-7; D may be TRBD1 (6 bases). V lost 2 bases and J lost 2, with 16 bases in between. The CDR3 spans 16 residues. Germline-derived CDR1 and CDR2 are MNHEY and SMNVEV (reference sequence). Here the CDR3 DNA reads TGTGCCAGCAGTTTAAAGCAGGGGACGAAAGCCTACGAGCAGTACTTC. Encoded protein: CASSLKQGTKAYEQYF.

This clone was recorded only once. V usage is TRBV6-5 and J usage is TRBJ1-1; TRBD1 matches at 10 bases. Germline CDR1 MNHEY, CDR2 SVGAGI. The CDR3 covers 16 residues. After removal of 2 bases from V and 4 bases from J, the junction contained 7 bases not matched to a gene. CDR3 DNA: TGTGCCAGCAGTTACATGACAGGGGGCCGGGGCACTGAAGCTTTCTTT. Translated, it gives CASSYMTGGRGTEAFF.

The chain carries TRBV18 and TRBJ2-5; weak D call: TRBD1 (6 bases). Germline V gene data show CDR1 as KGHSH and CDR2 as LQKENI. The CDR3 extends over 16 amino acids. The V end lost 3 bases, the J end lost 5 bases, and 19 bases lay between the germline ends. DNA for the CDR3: TGTGCCAGCTCACCCCTCCGAGGTTGTAGGGGGGAGACCCAGTACTTC. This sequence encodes CASSPLRGCRGETQYF.

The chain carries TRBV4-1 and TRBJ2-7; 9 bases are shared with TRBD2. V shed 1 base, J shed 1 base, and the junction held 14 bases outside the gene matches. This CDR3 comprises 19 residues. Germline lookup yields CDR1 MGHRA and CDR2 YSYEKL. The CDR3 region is CASSQGSLAGIEPSYEQYF. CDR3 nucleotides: TGCGCCAGCAGCCAAGGGAGTCTAGCGGGAATCGAGCCTTCCTACGAGCAGTACTTC.

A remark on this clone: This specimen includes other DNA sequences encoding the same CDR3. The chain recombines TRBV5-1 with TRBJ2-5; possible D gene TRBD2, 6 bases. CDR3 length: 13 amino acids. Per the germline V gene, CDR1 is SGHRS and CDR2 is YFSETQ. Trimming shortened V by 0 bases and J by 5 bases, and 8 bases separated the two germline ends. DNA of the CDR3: TGCGCCAGCAGCTTGGTGGGGGGTGAGACCCAGTACTTC. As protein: CASSLVGGETQYF.

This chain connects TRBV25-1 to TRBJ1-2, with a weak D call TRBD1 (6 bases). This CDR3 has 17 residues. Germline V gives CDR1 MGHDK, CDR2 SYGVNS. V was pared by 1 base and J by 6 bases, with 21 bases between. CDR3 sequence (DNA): TGTGCCAGCAGTGAATCAATCTTCGGAAACAGGGTCGATGGCTACACCTTC. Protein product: CASSESIFGNRVDGYTF.